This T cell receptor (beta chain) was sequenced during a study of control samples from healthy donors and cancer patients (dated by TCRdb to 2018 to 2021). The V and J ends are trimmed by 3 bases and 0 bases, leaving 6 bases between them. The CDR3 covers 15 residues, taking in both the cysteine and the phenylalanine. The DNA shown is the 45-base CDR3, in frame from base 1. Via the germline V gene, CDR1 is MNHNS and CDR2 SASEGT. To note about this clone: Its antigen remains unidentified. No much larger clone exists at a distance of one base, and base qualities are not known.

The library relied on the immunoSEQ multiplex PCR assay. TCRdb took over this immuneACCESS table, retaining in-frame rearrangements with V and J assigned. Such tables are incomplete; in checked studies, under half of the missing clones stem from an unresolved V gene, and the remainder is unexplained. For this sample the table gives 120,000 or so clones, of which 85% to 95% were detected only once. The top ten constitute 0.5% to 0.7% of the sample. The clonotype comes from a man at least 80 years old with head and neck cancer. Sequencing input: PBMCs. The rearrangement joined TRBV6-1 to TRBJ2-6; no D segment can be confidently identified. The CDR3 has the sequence CASSDRLSGANVLTF. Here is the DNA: TGTGCCAGCAGTGATCGGCTCTCTGGGGCCAACGTCCTGACTTTC.